The TCR beta chain described here comes from a study of T-cell memory formation after mild COVID-19. Study-level results: In pre-infection memory, a portion of responding clones appeared, which suggested that cross-reactive memory joined. Clones that contracted from day 15 to 85 had balanced CD4/CD8; later expanders were CD4+ biased.

V dropped 3 bases and J dropped 4; count of bases not matched to a gene: 3. Germline assignment: CDR1 KGHSH and CDR2 LQKENI. This CDR3 is built from 15 residues. TCR alpha and TCR beta cDNA libraries carrying sample barcodes and UMIs came from 5'RACE with constant-segment primers. TCRdb called the 5' RACE reads again in MiXCR, with one record for every CDR3 protein. This repertoire shows about 350,000 distinct CDR3 sequences, 13% to 15% found once; its top ten account for roughly 22%. This clonotype was picked up a small number of times. What it binds is unknown. The specimen sequenced was PBMCs or a T cell subset sorted from them (not recorded which). J is TRBJ2-2 and V is TRBV18, with 9 bases fitting TRBD1. This receptor was taken from a man between 18 and 29 years old who had mild COVID-19 (a few samples of this study predate the infection). Cell type and time point are not known. CDR3: CASSPGTGFTGELFF. The CDR3, as DNA: TGTGCCAGCTCACCCGGGACAGGGTTCACCGGGGAGCTGTTTTTT.